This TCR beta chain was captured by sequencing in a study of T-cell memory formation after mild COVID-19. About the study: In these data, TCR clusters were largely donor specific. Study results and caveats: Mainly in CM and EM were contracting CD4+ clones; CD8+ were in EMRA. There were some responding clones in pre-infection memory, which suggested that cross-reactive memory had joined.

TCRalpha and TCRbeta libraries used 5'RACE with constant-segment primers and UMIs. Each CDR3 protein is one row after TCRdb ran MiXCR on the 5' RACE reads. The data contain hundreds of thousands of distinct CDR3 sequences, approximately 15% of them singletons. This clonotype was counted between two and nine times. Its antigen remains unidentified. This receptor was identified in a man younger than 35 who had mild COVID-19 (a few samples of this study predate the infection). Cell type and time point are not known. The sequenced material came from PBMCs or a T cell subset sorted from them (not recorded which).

In DNA, the CDR3 is TGCAGTGCTAGCGGACAGGCCAATCAGCCCCAGCATTTT. Residues: CSASGQANQPQHF. V usage is TRBV20-1 and J usage is TRBJ1-5, with 7 bases aligning to TRBD1. Per the germline V gene, CDR1 is DFQATT and CDR2 is SNEGSKA (reference sequence). This CDR3 region has 13 residues. With 3 bases clipped from V and 3 bases from J, the junction kept 2 bases outside the gene matches.